This T cell receptor beta chain appears in the sequencing data of a study of blood T cell repertoires in COVID-19 (dated by TCRdb to the early 2020s). Context from the whole study: Samples from collaborators originated in the United States, Italy and Spain and spanned both the acute and convalescent phases of COVID-19. A freely available public database, intended as a resource for researchers studying the immune response to SARS-CoV-2, is where the repertoires were released. The prospective study material was composed of cDNA or gDNA derived from T cells, B-cell-depleted T cells, or PBMCs. Samples were obtained from the ongoing ImmuneRACE study (first 160 participants) and from 1,254 subjects provided by 6 global collaborators. The dataset comprised deeply sampled blood TCRbeta repertoires from subjects exposed to, actively infected with, or recovered from COVID-19. A de-identified subject ID, COVID-19 status, age in years and sex were almost always included in the sample metadata. Where available, HLA class I and class II types were obtained from metadata supplied by the sample provider rather than from assay-based typing.

This clone was seen a few times. The specificity of this receptor is unknown. No clone much larger than this one lies a single base away; base qualities are absent. The collaborating institutions used their own protocols to collect whole blood in K2EDTA tubes. For TCRbeta analysis, collaborators shipped samples in one of three forms: frozen whole blood, isolated PBMCs, or DNA extracted from either of those sample types. The immunoSEQ Assay, a bias-controlled multiplex PCR, was used to amplify TCRbeta CDR3 regions from genomic DNA. The authors processed their data as follows. The number of nucleated cells in each sample was estimated from the amplification of reference gene primers within the assay. To quantify the absolute abundance of each unique TCRbeta CDR3 rearrangement, sequence reads were collapsed and filtered. For each sample, productive Simpson clonality was calculated by taking the square root of Simpson's diversity index across productive rearrangements. TCRdb re-hosts the immuneACCESS table, in-frame sequences only. Its copies lack some clones; in the studies checked, an unresolved V gene accounts for under half of them, and the cause for the rest is not known. V and J calls plus clone size are reproduced from that table; the DNA served to infer D and trimming. For this sample the table gives hundreds of thousands of clones, of which about 85% were detected only once. The top ten clonotypes cover about 0.93% of the sample.

CDR1 LGHDT and CDR2 YNNKEL were looked up in the germline V gene (reference sequence). From its cysteine to its phenylalanine, the CDR3 spans 18 amino acids. Solely the CDR3 DNA is kept, with 54 bases framed from the first base. Trimmed from V: 4 bases; trimmed from J: 2 bases; junction bases lacking a gene match: 14. Points the paper makes about the study in general: The amount of clinical and demographic metadata varied by source and participant and was provided uncurated.

The sequence joins TRBV3-1 (or the pseudogene TRBV3-2) to TRBJ1-3, with 7 bases in between that match TRBD1. Sequenced input: peripheral blood. The origin of this receptor is a man in his forties with acute or convalescent COVID-19. The nucleotide sequence reads TGTGCCAGCAGCCCTAAACTCGGAACAGGGGCGGCTGGAAACACCATATATTTT. It encodes CASSPKLGTGAAGNTIYF.